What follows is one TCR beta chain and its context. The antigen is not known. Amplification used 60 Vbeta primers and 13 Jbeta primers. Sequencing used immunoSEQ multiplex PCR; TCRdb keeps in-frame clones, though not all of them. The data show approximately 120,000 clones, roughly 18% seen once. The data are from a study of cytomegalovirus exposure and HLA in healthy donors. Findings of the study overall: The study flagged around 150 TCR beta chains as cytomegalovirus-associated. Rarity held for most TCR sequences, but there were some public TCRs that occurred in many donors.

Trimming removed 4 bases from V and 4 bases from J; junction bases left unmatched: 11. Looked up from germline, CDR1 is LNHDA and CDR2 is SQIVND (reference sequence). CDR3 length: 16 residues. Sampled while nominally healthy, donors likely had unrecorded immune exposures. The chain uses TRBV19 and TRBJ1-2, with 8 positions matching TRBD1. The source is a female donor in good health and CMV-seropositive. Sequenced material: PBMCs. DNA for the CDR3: TGTGCCAGTAGTAAACGACAGGGGCCGTCATCCTATGGCTACACCTTC. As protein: CASSKRQGPSSYGYTF.